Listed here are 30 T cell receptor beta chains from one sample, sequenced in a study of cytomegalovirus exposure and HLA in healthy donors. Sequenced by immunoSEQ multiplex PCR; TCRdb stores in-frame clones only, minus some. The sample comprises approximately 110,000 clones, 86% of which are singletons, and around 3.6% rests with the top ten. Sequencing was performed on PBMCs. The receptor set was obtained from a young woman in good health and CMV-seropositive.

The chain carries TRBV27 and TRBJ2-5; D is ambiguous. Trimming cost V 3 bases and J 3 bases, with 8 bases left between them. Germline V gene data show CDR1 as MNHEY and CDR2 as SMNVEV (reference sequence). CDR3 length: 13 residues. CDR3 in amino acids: CASSFTPKETQYF. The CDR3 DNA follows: TGTGCCAGCAGTTTTACACCCAAAGAGACCCAGTACTTC.

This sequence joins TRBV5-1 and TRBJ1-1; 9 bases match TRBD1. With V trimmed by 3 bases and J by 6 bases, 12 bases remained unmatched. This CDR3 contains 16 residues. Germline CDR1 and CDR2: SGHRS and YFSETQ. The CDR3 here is CASSSSDRGFIAEAFF. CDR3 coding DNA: TGCGCCAGCAGCTCTTCGGACAGGGGATTCATAGCTGAAGCTTTCTTT.

The CDR3 DNA reads as TGTGCCAGCTCACCGGGAGGGACCGGGGAGCTGTTTTTT. Its protein product is CASSPGGTGELFF. The chain joins TRBV18 to TRBJ2-2; 7 bases are shared with TRBD2. Losses at the gene ends were 3 bases for V and 5 bases for J; bases not matched to a gene: 0. CDR1 and CDR2 (germline): KGHSH, LQKENI. The CDR3 has 13 amino acids.

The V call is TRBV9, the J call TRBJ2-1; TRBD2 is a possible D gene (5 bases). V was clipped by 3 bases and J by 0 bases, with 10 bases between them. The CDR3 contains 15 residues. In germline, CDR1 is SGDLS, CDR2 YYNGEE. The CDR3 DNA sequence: TGTGCCAGCAGCGGTTCACTAGACTCCTACAATGAGCAGTTCTTC. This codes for CASSGSLDSYNEQFF.

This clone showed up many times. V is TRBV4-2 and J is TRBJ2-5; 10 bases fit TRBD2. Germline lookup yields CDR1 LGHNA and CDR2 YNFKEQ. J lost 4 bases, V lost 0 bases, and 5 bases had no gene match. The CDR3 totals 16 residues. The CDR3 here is CASSQDLSGGAETQYF. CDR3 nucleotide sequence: TGTGCCAGCAGCCAAGACCTCAGCGGGGGGGCAGAGACCCAGTACTTC.

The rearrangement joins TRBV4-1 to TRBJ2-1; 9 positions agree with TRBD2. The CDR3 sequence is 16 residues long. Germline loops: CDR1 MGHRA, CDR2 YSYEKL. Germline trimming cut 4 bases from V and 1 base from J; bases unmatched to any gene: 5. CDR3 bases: TGCGCCAGCAGCCCATTTAGCGGGAGTTCCTACAATGAGCAGTTCTTC. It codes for CASSPFSGSSYNEQFF.

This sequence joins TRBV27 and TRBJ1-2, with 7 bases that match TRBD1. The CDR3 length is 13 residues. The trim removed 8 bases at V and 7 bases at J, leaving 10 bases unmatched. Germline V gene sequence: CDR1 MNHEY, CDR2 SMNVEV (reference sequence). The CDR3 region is CASHPRGQGGYTF. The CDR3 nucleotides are TGTGCCAGCCACCCTAGGGGGCAGGGTGGCTACACCTTC.

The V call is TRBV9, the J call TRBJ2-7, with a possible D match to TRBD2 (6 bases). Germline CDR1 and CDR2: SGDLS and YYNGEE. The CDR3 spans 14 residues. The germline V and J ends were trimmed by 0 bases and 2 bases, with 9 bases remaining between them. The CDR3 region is CASSVAEGTYEQYF. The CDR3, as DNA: TGTGCCAGCAGCGTAGCGGAGGGGACCTACGAGCAGTACTTC.

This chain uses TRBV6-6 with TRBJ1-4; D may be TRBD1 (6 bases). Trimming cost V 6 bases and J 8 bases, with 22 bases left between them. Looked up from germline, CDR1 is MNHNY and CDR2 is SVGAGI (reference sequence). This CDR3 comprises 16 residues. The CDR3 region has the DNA TGTGCCAGCAGCAACTACGGGCGGGGGGCAGGAGAAAAACTGTTTTTT. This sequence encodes CASSNYGRGAGEKLFF.

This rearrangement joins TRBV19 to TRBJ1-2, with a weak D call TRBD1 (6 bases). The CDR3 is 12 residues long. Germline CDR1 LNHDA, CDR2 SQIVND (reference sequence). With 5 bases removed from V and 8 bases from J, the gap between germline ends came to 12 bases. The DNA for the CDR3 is TGTGCCAGTAGTCAAGGGGGGGCCGGCTACACCTTC. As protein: CASSQGGAGYTF.

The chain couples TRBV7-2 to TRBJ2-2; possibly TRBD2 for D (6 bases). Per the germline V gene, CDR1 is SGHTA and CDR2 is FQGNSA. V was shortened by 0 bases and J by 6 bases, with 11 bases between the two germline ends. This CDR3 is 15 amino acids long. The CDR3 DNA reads TGTGCCAGCAGCTTAGCCTGGGGGGACGCCGGGGAGCTGTTTTTT. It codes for CASSLAWGDAGELFF.

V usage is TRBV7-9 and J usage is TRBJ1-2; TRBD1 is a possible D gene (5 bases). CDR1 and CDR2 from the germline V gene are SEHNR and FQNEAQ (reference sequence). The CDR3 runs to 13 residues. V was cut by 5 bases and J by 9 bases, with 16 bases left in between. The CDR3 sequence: CASSVTGAWSYTF. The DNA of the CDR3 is TGTGCCAGCAGCGTCACAGGTGCGTGGAGCTACACCTTC.

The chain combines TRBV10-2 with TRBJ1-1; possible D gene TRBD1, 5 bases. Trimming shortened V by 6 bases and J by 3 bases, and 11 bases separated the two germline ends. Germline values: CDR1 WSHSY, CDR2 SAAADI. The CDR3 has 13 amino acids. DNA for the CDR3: TGCGCCAGCAGGACAGCGGGTGACACTGAAGCTTTCTTT. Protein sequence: CASRTAGDTEAFF.

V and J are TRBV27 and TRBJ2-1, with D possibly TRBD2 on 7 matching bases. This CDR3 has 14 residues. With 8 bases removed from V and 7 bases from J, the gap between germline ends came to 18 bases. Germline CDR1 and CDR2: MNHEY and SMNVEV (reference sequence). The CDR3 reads CASRRGGGGNEQFF. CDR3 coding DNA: TGTGCCAGCCGAAGAGGGGGGGGAGGAAATGAGCAGTTCTTC.

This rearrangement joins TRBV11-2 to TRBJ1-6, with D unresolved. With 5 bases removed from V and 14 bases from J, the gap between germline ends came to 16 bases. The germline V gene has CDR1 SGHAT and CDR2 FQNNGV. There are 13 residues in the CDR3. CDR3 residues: CASSPHSGSTLHF. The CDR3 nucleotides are TGTGCCAGCAGCCCCCATTCCGGGTCGACCCTCCACTTT.

The CDR3 reads CASSDPGRNYGYTF. In nucleotides, the CDR3 is TGTGCCAGCAGCGATCCGGGTAGGAACTATGGCTACACCTTC. The gene calls are TRBV25-1 and TRBJ1-2; D is ambiguous. The germline V gene encodes CDR1 MGHDK and CDR2 SYGVNS. V lost 6 bases and J lost 2, with 13 bases in between. The CDR3 contains 14 residues.

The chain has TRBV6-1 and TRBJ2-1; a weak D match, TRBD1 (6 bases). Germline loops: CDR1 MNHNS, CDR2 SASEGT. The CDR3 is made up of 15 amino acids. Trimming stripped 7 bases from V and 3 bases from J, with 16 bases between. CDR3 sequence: CASMNPGGIYNEQFF. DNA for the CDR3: TGTGCCAGCATGAATCCTGGGGGCATCTACAATGAGCAGTTCTTC.

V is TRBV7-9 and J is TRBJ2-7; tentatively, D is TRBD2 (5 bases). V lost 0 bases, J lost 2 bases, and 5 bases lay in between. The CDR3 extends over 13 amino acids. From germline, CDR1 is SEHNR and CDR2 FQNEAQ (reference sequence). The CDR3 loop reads CASSLAGTYEQYF. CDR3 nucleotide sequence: TGTGCCAGCAGCTTAGCCGGGACCTACGAGCAGTACTTC. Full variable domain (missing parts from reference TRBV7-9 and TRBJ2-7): DTGVSQNPRHKITKRGQNVTFRCDPISEHNRLYWYRQTLGQGPEFLTYFQNEAQLEKSRLLSDRFSAERPKGSFSTLEIQRTEQGDSAMYLCASSLAGTYEQYFGPGTRLTVT.

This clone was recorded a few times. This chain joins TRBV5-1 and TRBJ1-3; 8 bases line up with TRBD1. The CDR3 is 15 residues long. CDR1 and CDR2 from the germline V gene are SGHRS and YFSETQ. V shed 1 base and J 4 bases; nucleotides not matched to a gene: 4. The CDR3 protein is CASSLSDRAGNTIYF. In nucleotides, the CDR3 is TGCGCCAGCAGCTTGTCGGACAGGGCGGGAAACACCATATATTTT. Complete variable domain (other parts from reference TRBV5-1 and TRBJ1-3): KAGVTQTPRYLIKTRGQQVTLSCSPISGHRSVSWYQQTPGQGLQFLFEYFSETQRNKGNFPGRFSGRQFSNSRSEMNVSTLELGDSALYLCASSLSDRAGNTIYFGEGSWLTVV.

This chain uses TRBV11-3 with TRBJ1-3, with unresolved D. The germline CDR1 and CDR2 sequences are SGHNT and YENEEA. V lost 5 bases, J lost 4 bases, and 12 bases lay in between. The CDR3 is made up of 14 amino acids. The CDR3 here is CASSAYLEGNTIYF. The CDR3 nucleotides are TGTGCCAGCAGCGCGTACCTGGAGGGAAACACCATATATTTT.

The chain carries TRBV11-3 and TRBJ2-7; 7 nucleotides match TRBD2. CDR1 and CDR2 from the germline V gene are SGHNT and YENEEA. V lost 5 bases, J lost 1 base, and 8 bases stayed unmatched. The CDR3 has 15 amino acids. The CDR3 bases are TGTGCCAGCAGCCCGATGGGGGGACTATCCTACGAGCAGTACTTC. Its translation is CASSPMGGLSYEQYF.

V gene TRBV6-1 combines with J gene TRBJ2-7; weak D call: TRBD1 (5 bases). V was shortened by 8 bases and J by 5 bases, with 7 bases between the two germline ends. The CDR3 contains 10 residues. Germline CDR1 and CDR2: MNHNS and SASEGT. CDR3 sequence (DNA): TGTGCCAGCCCCAGGGACGAGCAGTACTTC. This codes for CASPRDEQYF.

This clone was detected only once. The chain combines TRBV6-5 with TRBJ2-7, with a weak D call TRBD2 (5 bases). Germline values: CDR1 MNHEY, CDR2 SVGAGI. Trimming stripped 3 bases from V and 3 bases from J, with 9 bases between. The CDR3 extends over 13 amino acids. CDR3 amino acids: CASSYRLNYEQYF. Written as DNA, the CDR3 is TGTGCCAGCAGTTATCGACTAAACTACGAGCAGTACTTC.

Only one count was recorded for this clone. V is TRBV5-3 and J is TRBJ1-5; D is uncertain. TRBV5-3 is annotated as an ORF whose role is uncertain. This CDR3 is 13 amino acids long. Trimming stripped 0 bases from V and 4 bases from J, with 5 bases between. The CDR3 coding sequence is TGTGCCAGAAGCTTGGCGTGTAATCAGCCCCAGCATTTT. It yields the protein CARSLACNQPQHF.

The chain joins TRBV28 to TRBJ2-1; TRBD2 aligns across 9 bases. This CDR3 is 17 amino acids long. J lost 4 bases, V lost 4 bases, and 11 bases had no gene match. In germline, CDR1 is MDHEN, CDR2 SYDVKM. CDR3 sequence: CASSSLWQRGVYNEQFF. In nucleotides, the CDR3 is TGTGCCAGCAGTTCCCTTTGGCAGCGGGGGGTGTACAATGAGCAGTTCTTC. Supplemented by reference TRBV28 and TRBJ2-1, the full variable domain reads DVKVTQSSRYLVKRTGEKVFLECVQDMDHENMFWYRQDPGLGLRLIYFSYDVKMKEKGDIPEGYSVSREKKERFSLILESASTNQTSMYLCASSSLWQRGVYNEQFFGPGTRLTVL.

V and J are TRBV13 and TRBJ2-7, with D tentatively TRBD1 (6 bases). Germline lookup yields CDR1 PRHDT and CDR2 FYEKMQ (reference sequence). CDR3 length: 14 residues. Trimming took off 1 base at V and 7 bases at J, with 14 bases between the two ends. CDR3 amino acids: CASSLDRLTGEQYF. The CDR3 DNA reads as TGTGCCAGCAGCTTAGATAGGTTGACAGGAGAGCAGTACTTC. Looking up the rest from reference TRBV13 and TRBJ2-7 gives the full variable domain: AAGVIQSPRHLIKEKRETATLKCYPIPRHDTVYWYQQGPGQDPQFLISFYEKMQSDKGSIPDRFSAQQFSDYHSELNMSSLELGDSALYFCASSLDRLTGEQYFGPGTRLTVT.

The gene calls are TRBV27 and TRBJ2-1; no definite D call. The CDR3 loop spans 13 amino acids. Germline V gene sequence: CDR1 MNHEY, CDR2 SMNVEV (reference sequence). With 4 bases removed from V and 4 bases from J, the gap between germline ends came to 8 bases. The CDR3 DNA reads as TGTGCCAGCAGTTCACACGTTTACAATGAGCAGTTCTTC. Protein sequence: CASSSHVYNEQFF.

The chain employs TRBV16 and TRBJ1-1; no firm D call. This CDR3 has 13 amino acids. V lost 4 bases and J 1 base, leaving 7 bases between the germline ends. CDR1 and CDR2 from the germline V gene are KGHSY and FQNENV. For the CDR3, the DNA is TGTGCCAGCAGCCTCGGTCAGAACACTGAAGCTTTCTTT. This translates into CASSLGQNTEAFF.

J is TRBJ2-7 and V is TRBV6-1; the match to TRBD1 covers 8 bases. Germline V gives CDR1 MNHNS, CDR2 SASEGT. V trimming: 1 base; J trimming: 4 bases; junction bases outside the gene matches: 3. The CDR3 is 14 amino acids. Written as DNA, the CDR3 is TGTGCCAGCAGTGAAGGGACAGGGCGTTACGAGCAGTACTTC. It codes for CASSEGTGRYEQYF.

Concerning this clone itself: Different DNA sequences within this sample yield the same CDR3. In nucleotides, the CDR3 is TGCGCCAGCAGCTTGGGGACAGGAGCCTACAATGAGCAGTTCTTC. This codes for CASSLGTGAYNEQFF. V gene TRBV5-1 combines with J gene TRBJ2-1, with TRBD1 identical over 7 bases. The CDR3 extends over 15 amino acids. The V segment lost 0 bases and the J segment 2 bases; nucleotides outside the gene matches: 2. The germline gives CDR1 SGHRS, CDR2 YFSETQ.